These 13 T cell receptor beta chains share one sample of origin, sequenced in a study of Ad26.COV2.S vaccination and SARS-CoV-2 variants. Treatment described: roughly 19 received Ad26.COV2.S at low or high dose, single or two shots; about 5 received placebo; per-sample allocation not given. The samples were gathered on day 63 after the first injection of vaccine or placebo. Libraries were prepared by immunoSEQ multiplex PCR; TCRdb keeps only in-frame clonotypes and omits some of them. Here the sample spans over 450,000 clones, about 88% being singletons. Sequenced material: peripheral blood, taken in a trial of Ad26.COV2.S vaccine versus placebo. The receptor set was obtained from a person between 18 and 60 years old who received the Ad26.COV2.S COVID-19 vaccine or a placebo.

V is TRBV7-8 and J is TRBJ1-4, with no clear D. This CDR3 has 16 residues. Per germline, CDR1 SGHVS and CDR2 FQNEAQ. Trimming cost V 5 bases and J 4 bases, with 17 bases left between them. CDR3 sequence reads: CASSQIRLLLNEKLFF. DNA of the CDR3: TGTGCCAGCAGCCAGATTCGACTTTTACTTAATGAAAAACTGTTTTTT.

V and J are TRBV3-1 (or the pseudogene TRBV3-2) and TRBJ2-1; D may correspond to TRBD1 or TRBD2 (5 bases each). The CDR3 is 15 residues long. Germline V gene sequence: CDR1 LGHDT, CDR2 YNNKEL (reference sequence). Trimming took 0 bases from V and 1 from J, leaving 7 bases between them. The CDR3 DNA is TGTGCCAGCAGCCAAGAGGGGGATTCCTACAATGAGCAGTTCTTC. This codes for CASSQEGDSYNEQFF.

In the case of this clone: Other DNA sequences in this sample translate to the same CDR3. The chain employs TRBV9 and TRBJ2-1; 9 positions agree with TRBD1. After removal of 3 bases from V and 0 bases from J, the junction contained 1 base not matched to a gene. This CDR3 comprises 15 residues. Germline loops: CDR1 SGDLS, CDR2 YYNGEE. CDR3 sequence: CASSETGGSYNEQFF. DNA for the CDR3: TGTGCCAGCAGCGAGACAGGGGGCTCCTACAATGAGCAGTTCTTC.

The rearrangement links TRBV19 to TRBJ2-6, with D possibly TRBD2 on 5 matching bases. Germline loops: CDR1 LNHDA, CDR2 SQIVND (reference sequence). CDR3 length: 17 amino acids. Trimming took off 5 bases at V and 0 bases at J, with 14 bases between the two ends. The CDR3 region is CASSSGRGASGANVLTF. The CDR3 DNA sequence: TGTGCCAGTAGTTCAGGACGGGGAGCCTCTGGGGCCAACGTCCTGACTTTC.

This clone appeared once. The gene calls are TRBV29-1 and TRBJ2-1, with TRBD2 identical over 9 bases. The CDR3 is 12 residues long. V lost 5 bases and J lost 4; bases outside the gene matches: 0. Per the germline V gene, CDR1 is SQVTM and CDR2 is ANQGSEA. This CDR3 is CSVLAGYNEQFF. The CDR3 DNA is TGCAGCGTTCTAGCGGGGTACAATGAGCAGTTCTTC.

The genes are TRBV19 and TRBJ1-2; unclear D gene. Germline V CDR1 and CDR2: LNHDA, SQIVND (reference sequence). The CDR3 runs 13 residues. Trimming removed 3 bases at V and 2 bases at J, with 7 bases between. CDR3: CASSILTNYGYTF. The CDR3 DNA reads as TGTGCCAGTAGTATTCTGACCAACTATGGCTACACCTTC.

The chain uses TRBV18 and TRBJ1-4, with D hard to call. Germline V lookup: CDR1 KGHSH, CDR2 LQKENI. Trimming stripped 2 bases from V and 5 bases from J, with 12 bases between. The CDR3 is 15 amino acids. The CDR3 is CASSPFNGGNEKLFF. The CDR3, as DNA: TGTGCCAGCTCACCATTCAACGGAGGCAATGAAAAACTGTTTTTT.

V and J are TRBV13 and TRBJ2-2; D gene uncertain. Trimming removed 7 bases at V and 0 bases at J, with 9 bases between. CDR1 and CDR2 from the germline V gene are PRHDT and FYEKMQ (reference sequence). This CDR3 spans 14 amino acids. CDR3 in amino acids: CASISEPNTGELFF. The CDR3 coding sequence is TGTGCCAGCATCTCTGAGCCGAACACCGGGGAGCTGTTTTTT. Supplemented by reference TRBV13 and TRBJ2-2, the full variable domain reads AAGVIQSPRHLIKEKRETATLKCYPIPRHDTVYWYQQGPGQDPQFLISFYEKMQSDKGSIPDRFSAQQFSDYHSELNMSSLELGDSALYFCASISEPNTGELFFGEGSRLTVL.

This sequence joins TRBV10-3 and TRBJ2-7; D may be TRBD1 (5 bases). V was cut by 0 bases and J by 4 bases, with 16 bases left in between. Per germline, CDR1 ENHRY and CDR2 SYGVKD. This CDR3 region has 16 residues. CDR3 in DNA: TGTGCCATCAGTGAGTCTCGCGCCGGAACAGGATACGAGCAGTACTTC. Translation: CAISESRAGTGYEQYF.

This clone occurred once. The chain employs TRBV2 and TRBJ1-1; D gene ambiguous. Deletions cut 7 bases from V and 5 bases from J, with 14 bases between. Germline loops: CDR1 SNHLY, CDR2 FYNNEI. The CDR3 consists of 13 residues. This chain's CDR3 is CASIFVLGTEAFF. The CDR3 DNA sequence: TGTGCCAGCATATTTGTTCTGGGGACTGAAGCTTTCTTT.

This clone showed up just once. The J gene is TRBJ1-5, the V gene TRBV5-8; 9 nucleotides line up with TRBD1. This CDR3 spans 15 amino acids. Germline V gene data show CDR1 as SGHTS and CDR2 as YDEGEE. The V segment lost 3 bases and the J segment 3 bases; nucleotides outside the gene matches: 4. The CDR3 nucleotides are TGTGCCAGCAGCTCGGGACAGGGATACAATCAGCCCCAGCATTTT. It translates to CASSSGQGYNQPQHF. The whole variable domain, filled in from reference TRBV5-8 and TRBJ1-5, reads EAGVTQSPTHLIKTRGQQATLRCSPISGHTSVYWYQQALGLGLQFLLWYDEGEERNRGNFPPRFSGRQFPNYSSELNVNALELEDSALYLCASSSGQGYNQPQHFGDGTRLSIL.

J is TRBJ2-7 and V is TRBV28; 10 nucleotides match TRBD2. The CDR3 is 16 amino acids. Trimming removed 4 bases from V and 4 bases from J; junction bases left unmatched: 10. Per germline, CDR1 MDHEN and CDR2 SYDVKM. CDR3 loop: CASSSPLAGEGYEQYF. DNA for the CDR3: TGTGCCAGCAGTTCCCCCCTAGCGGGAGAAGGTTACGAGCAGTACTTC.

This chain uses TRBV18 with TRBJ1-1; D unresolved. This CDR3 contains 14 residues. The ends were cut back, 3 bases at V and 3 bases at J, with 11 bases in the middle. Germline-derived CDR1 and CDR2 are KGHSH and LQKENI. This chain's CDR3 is CASSPSDLYTEAFF. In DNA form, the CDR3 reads TGTGCCAGCTCACCCTCAGACCTCTACACTGAAGCTTTCTTT.